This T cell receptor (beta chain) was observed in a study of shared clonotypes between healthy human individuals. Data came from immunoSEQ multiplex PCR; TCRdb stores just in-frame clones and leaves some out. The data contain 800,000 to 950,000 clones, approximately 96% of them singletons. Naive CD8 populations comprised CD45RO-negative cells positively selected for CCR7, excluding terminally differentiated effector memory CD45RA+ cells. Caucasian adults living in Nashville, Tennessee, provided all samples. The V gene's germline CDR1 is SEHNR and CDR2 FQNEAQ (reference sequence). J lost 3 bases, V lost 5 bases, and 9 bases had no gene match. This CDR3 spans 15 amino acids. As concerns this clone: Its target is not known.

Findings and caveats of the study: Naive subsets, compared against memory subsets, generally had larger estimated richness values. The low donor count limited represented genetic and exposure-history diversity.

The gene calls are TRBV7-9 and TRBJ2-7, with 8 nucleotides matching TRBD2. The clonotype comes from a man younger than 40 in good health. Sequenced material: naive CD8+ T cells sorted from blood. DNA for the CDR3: TGTGCCAGCAGCCCAGGGAGCGGGAGTAGCTACGAGCAGTACTTC. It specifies CASSPGSGSSYEQYF.